The next 5 T cell receptor beta chains were all read from a single sample in a study of cytomegalovirus exposure and HLA in healthy donors. Assay used: immunoSEQ multiplex PCR; TCRdb lists only in-frame clones, some missing. The data hold nearly 80,000 clones, with roughly 93% observed a single time. Sequenced sample: PBMCs. The receptors shown here come from a woman aged 25 to 39 in good health and CMV-seronegative.

The chain is built from TRBV6-6 and TRBJ1-6, with 10 positions matching TRBD1. Losses at the gene ends were 4 bases for V and 9 bases for J; bases not matched to a gene: 0. CDR1 is MNHNY and CDR2 is SVGAGI in the germline V gene (reference sequence). The CDR3 contains 13 residues. CDR3: CASSWDRGSPLHF. The CDR3 DNA is TGTGCCAGCAGTTGGGACAGGGGTTCACCCCTCCACTTT.

The CDR3 DNA reads TGTGCCACCAGCAGAGAGGGCAGGGGGCTAGGAGGTGGCTACACCTTC. Its translation: CATSREGRGLGGGYTF. The chain employs TRBV15 and TRBJ1-2; 8 nucleotides line up with TRBD1. After removal of 0 bases from V and 7 bases from J, the junction contained 10 bases not matched to a gene. The CDR3 covers 16 residues. Per germline, CDR1 LNHNV and CDR2 YYDKDF (reference sequence).

V gene TRBV15 combines with J gene TRBJ2-7, with TRBD1 as a possible D gene (6 bases). V gave up 1 base and J gave up 7 bases, with 20 bases separating them. The CDR3 contains 16 residues. Germline values: CDR1 LNHNV, CDR2 YYDKDF (reference sequence). This chain's CDR3 is CATSRVLATGIQEQYF. The CDR3 coding sequence is TGTGCCACCAGCAGAGTTTTGGCGACAGGCATCCAAGAGCAGTACTTC.

The chain joins TRBV30 to TRBJ1-2; D perhaps matches TRBD1 (5 bases). V was cut by 0 bases and J by 2 bases, with 10 bases left in between. The CDR3 is 14 residues long. Looked up from germline, CDR1 is GTSNPN and CDR2 is SVGIG (reference sequence). The CDR3 sequence is CAWSVRGGNYGYTF. The CDR3 coding sequence is TGTGCCTGGAGTGTACGGGGGGGAAACTATGGCTACACCTTC. Based on the CDR3 plus reference TRBV30 and TRBJ1-2, the full variable domain is SQTIHQWPATLVQPVGSPLSLECTVEGTSNPNLYWYRQAAGRGLQLLFYSVGIGQISSEVPQNLSASRPQDRQFILSSKKLLLSDSGFYLCAWSVRGGNYGYTFGSGTRLTVV.

The chain recombines TRBV4-1 with TRBJ2-2; 11 nucleotides align to TRBD2. Germline CDR1 is MGHRA and CDR2 is YSYEKL. The CDR3 is 16 residues long. J gave up 8 bases and V 4 bases, and 9 bases lay outside the gene matches. CDR3 residues: CASSLFSGRAGGELFF. CDR3 DNA sequence: TGCGCCAGCAGCCTATTTAGCGGGAGGGCCGGTGGGGAGCTGTTTTTT.